This TCR beta chain was sequenced in a study of identical twins. Study-level results: The models gave estimates that fell short of the out-of-frame TCR alpha sharing seen in monozygotic twins.

As to this clonotype: Antigen unknown.

In TCRdb, the 5' RACE reads were re-called with MiXCR into one record per CDR3 protein. The sample lists approximately 890,000 distinct CDR3 sequences; approximately 13% were seen once. Germline V gene data show CDR1 as MNHEY and CDR2 as SVGEGT. With 7 bases removed from V and 1 base from J, the gap between germline ends came to 7 bases. The CDR3 is 13 residues long. This same sample was also part of a study on yellow fever vaccine responses in identical twins.

The TCR originated in a woman between 18 and 29 years old in good health. The rearrangement uses TRBV6-2 or TRBV6-3 and TRBJ2-2, with D unresolved. The sequenced material came from PBMCs. The CDR3 reads CASKTVNTGELFF. The CDR3 DNA reads TGTGCCAGCAAGACTGTGAACACCGGGGAGCTGTTTTTT.